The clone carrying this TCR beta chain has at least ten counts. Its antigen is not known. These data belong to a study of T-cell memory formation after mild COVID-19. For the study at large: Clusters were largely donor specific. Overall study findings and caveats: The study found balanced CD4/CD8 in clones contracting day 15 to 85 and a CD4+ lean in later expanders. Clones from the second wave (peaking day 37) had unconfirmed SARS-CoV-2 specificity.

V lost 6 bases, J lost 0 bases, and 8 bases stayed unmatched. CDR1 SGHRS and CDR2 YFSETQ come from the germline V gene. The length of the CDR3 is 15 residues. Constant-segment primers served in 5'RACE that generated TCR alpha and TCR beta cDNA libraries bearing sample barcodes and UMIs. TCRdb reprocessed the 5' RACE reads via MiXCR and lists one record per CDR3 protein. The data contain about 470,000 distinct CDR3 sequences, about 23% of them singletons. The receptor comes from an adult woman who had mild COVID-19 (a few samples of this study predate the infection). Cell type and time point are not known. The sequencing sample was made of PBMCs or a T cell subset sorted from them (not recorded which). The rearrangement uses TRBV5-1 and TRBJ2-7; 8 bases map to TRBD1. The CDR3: CASTPGQGSSYEQYF. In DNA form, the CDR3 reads TGCGCCAGCACCCCAGGACAGGGAAGCTCCTACGAGCAGTACTTC.